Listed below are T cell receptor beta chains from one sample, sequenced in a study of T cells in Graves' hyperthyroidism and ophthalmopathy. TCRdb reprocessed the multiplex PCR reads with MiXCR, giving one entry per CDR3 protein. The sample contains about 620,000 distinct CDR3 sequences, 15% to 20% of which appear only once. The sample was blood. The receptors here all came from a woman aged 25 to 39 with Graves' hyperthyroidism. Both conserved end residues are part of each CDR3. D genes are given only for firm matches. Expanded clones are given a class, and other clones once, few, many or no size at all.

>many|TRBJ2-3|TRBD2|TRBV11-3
TGTGCCAGCAGCTTAGCGAGACTAGCGGGAGTGTCGGATACGCAGTATTTT
CASSLARLAGVSDTQYF
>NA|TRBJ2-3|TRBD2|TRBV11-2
TGTGCCAGCAATCTAGCGGGAGGAGGCACAGATACGCAGTATTTT
CASNLAGGGTDTQYF
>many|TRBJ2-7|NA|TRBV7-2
TGTGCCAGCAGCGCCCCCCCGCTAGCGCATGTATCCTACGAGCAGTACTTC
CASSAPPLAHVSYEQYF
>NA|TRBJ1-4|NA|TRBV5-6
TGTGCCAGCAGCTTGTATCTGGGTGAACTGTTTTTT
CASSLYLGELFF
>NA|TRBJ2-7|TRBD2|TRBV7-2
TGTGCCAGCAGCTTACACCGGGACTACTACGAGCAGTACTTC
CASSLHRDYYEQYF
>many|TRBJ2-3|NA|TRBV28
TGTGCCAGCAGTTTATTTTCCGGGGGCCCAGATACGCAGTATTTT
CASSLFSGGPDTQYF
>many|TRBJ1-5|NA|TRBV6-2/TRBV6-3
TGTGCCAGCAGTTACTTAGCCGGGGAGATCGATCAGCCCCAGCATTTT
CASSYLAGEIDQPQHF
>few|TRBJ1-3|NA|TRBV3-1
TGTGCCAGCAGCCAAGCGCACTGGATCTCTGGAAACACCATATATTTT
CASSQAHWISGNTIYF
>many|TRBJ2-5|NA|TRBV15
TGTGCCACCAGCAGAGACAGGGGAAGCGAGGAGACCCAGTACTTC
CATSRDRGSEETQYF
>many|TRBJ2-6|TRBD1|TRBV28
TGTGCCAGCAGGACCCCGGGACAGGGGACTGGGGCCAACGTCCTGACTTTC
CASRTPGQGTGANVLTF
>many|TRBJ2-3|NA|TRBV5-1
TGCGCCAGCAGCTTGTGGGACACCCGCCGGGAGGTGGATACGCAGTATTTT
CASSLWDTRREVDTQYF
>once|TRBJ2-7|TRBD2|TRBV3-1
TGTGCCAGCAGCACTGGACTAGCGGGGACCTTGGCGCAGTACTTC
CASSTGLAGTLAQYF
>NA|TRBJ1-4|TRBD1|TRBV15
TGTGCCACCAGCACGCAAGAAGCGCGACAGGGAACTAATGAAAAACTGTTTTTT
CATSTQEARQGTNEKLFF
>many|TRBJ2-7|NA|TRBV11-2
TGTGCCAGCAGCTTAGTTGGCGGGATAGAGGGCTTACGGGAGCAGTACTTC
CASSLVGGIEGLREQYF
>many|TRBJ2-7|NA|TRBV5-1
TGCGCCAGCAGCGGAACAAGCTACGAGCAGTACTTC
CASSGTSYEQYF
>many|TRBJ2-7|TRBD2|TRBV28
TGTGCCAGCAGGTGGCTAGCGGGAGGGCCGGGCGAGCAGTACTTC
CASRWLAGGPGEQYF
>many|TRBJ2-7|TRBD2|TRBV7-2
TGTGCCAGCAGCTCTGTCGGGGGGAGCTACGAGCAGTACTTC
CASSSVGGSYEQYF
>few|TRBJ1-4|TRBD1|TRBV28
TGTGCCAGCAGCGGGAGAACAGGGGTCTTAGGAGGGCGACTGTTTTTT
CASSGRTGVLGGRLFF
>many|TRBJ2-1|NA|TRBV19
TGTGCCAGTAGTATGGGGGGAGTGGACTACAATGAGCAGTTCTTC
CASSMGGVDYNEQFF
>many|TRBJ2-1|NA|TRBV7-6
TGTGCCAGCAGCTTCCCCCCTCCCCTATACAATGAGCAGTTCTTC
CASSFPPPLYNEQFF
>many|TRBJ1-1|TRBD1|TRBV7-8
TGTGCCAGCAGCTTAGCGAGAGGGACAGTTATGAACACTGAAGCTTTCTTT
CASSLARGTVMNTEAFF
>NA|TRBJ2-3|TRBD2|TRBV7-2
TGTGCCAGCAGCCTCCGGACTAGCGGGATCACAGGTACGCAGTATTTT
CASSLRTSGITGTQYF
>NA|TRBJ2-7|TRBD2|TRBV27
TGTGCCAGCAGTCAGCTAGCGGGAGAACGGTACGAGCAGTACTTC
CASSQLAGERYEQYF
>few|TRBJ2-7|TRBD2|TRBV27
TGTGCCAGCAGACCCCCGGGACTAGCCTCCTACGAGCAGTACTTC
CASRPPGLASYEQYF
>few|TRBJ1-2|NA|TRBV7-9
TGTGCCAGCAGCTTAGTTCCTATAAAGCGAGGCTACACCTTC
CASSLVPIKRGYTF
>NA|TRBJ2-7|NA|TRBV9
TGTGCCAGCAGCGTAGACTCGGCCCTCCGGACCGAGCAGTACTTC
CASSVDSALRTEQYF
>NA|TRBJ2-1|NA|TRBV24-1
TGTGCCACCAGTGAGCCCACTCAAAACTCCTACAATGAGCAGTTCTTC
CATSEPTQNSYNEQFF
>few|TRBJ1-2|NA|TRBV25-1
TGTGCCAGCAGTGACGGCAGGAGACTCTACACCTTC
CASSDGRRLYTF
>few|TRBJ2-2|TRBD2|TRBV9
TGTGCCAGCAGCGAGCGAGCGGGACCGAACACCGGGGAGCTGTTTTTT
CASSERAGPNTGELFF
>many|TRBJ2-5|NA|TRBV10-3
TGTGCCATCAGTGGCCCCCCGGGACACCAAGAGACCCAGTACTTC
CAISGPPGHQETQYF
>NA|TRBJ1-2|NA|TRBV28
TGTGCCAGCAGTTTTCAACCCGTGAGCGCGCATGGCTACACCTTC
CASSFQPVSAHGYTF
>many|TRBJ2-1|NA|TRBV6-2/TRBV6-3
TGTGCCAGCAGTTATGTATTATACAATGAGCAGTTCTTC
CASSYVLYNEQFF
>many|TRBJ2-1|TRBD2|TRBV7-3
TGTGCCAGCAGTGTAGCGCTAGCGGGAGAGGAGCAGTTCTTC
CASSVALAGEEQFF
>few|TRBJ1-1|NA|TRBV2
TGTGCCAGCAGTCTCCAAGGGACGGGGGGTGAAGCTTTCTTT
CASSLQGTGGEAFF
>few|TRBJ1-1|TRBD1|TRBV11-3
TGTGCCAGCAGCTCCCCGGACAGGGGCCCCATGAACACTGAAGCTTTCTTT
CASSSPDRGPMNTEAFF
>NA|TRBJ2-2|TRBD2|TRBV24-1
TGTGCCACCAGTGATTTGTTAGCGGGAGTCGGCGGGGAGCTGTTTTTT
CATSDLLAGVGGELFF
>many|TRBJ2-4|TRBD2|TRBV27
TGTGCCAGCTCGCCGGGCTTAATGGGGAGGGGCATTCAGTACTTC
CASSPGLMGRGIQYF
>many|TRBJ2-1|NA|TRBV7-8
TGTGCCAGCAGCTCCCCACTGGGTGTCGCCTACAATGAGCAGTTCTTC
CASSSPLGVAYNEQFF
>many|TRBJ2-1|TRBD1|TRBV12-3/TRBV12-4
TGTGCCAGCAGTTTAAGGACAGGGAGGAATGAGCAGTTCTTC
CASSLRTGRNEQFF
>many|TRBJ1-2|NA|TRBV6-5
TGTGCCAGCAGTTACTCGAAGGGGGTTCCGGTCTATGGCTACACCTTC
CASSYSKGVPVYGYTF
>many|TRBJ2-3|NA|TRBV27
TGTGCCAGCAGACGACTCTCTAGCACAGATACGCAGTATTTT
CASRRLSSTDTQYF
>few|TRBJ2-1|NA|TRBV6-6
TGTGCCAGCAGTTACGCAGGGCGGGATGAGCAGTTCTTC
CASSYAGRDEQFF
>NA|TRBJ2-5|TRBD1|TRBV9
TGTGCCAGCAGCGATATAGTACCCCTCGGGCGAGGGGGCCAAGAGACCCAGCACTTC
CASSDIVPLGRGGQETQHF